Given below is one TCR beta chain in context. Its antigen is unknown. TCRdb re-derived calls from the reads in MiXCR, one entry per CDR3 protein. The sample carries 700,000 to 950,000 distinct CDR3 sequences, approximately 32% recorded once. Germline values: CDR1 LNHDA, CDR2 SQIVND (reference sequence). V shed 3 bases and J shed 0 bases, with 10 bases lying between them. This CDR3 is built from 15 residues. This sample was taken from a study of T cell repertoires in cytomegalovirus infection. The chain carries TRBV19 and TRBJ2-3; a possible D gene is TRBD2 (6 bases). This sequence was found in a human donor in good health (CMV status not recorded). Some clones in this sample may be carry-over from other donors' samples. Sample: cultured CD8+ T cells from PBMCs, taken from culture after CMV antigen stimulation. CDR3 sequence (DNA): TGTGCCAGTAGTATCGGGACTGTTAGCACAGATACGCAGTATTTT. It yields the protein CASSIGTVSTDTQYF. The full variable domain, rest sourced from reference TRBV19 and TRBJ2-3, is DGGITQSPKYLFRKEGQNVTLSCEQNLNHDAMYWYRQDPGQGLRLIYYSQIVNDFQKGDIAEGYSVSREKKESFPLTVTSAQKNPTAFYLCASSIGTVSTDTQYFGPGTRLTVL.